The clone carrying this T cell receptor beta chain was recorded many times. This sample is part of a study of early T cells in non-severe SARS-CoV-2 infection. Using its own MiXCR run on the 5' RACE reads, TCRdb lists one record per CDR3 protein. The sample records more than 60,000 distinct CDR3 sequences, 4% to 5.5% being singletons. This CDR3 contains 16 residues. Germline assignment: CDR1 MNHNS and CDR2 SASEGT. V lost 4 bases and J lost 5; bases outside the gene matches: 10. Sequenced input: whole blood. The chain combines TRBV6-1 with TRBJ1-1, with 10 bases fitting TRBD1. The clonotype was recovered from an adult who was a healthcare worker with PCR-confirmed SARS-CoV-2 infection or an uninfected control (not recorded which). CDR3 bases: TGTGCCAGCAGTGTCAGGGAGGGGACAGGGGTAACTGAAGCTTTCTTT. This encodes CASSVREGTGVTEAFF.